The T cell receptor beta chain described here comes from a study of T cell responses to AZD1222 COVID-19 vaccine. About this clone itself: Its antigen remains unknown.

Study-wide points: Repertoires were sampled only after the peak T cell response. Nearly half of spike-specific TCRs reportedly go after variant regions that carry no mutations. Distributed over spike, vaccine-associated CD4 TCRs predominated at 160-218 and 743-854.

Sequenced by immunoSEQ multiplex PCR; TCRdb stores in-frame clones only, minus some. This sample has 140,000 to 150,000 clones, with 75% to 95% found just once. The material was peripheral blood, obtained 28 days after the second dose of the MenACWY control vaccine. The receptor was derived from an adult who received the MenACWY meningococcal vaccine as a control.

The CDR3 reads CASSETGGSEQFF. As DNA, the CDR3 is TGTGCCAGCAGCGAGACAGGGGGGAGTGAGCAGTTCTTC. The J gene is TRBJ2-1, the V gene TRBV9; 9 nucleotides agree with TRBD1. Germline CDR1 reads SGDLS; CDR2 reads YYNGEE. The CDR3 spans 13 residues. V was pared by 3 bases and J by 9 bases, with 4 bases of the junction left unmatched.